Presented here are 15 T cell receptor beta chains from one specimen sequenced in a study of blood T cell repertoires in COVID-19. The protocol was immunoSEQ multiplex PCR, while the TCRdb copy is restricted to in-frame clones and leaves out a portion. The sample records 35,000 to 40,000 clones, approximately 90% being singletons. Material for sequencing was peripheral blood. The origin of the receptors is a man in his 70s with active COVID-19.

The chain combines TRBV5-1 with TRBJ2-7; the match to TRBD2 covers 9 bases. CDR3 length: 15 amino acids. Germline V gives CDR1 SGHRS, CDR2 YFSETQ. With 2 bases clipped from V and 0 bases from J, the junction kept 3 bases outside the gene matches. CDR3 loop: CASSFTSGRSYEQYF. The DNA of the CDR3 is TGCGCCAGCAGCTTTACTAGCGGGCGCTCCTACGAGCAGTACTTC.

V is TRBV10-3 and J is TRBJ2-7, with 7 positions matching TRBD2. This CDR3 spans 17 amino acids. Trimming removed 0 bases from V and 2 bases from J; junction bases left unmatched: 10. Germline CDR1 and CDR2: ENHRY and SYGVKD. The CDR3: CAISESTGGSNPYEQYF. The CDR3 coding sequence is TGTGCCATCAGTGAGTCGACCGGGGGGAGCAACCCCTACGAGCAGTACTTC.

V gene TRBV7-3 combines with J gene TRBJ2-5, with 8 bases matching TRBD1. The germline V gene has CDR1 SGHTA and CDR2 FQGTGA. This CDR3 contains 14 residues. The J segment lost 5 bases and the V segment lost 3 bases, leaving 5 bases of the junction unmatched. CDR3 region: CASSFGQGGETQYF. The CDR3 coding sequence is TGTGCCAGCAGCTTCGGACAGGGCGGGGAGACCCAGTACTTC.

The CDR3 here is CASSHGAHRGRGTQYF. The CDR3 nucleotides read TGTGCCAGCAGTCATGGGGCTCACAGGGGGCGGGGTACGCAGTATTTT. The chain has TRBV28 and TRBJ2-3, with TRBD1 identical over 9 bases. This CDR3 is 16 amino acids long. V lost 5 bases and J lost 8; bases outside the gene matches: 14. From germline, CDR1 is MDHEN and CDR2 SYDVKM.

The V call is TRBV5-1, the J call TRBJ2-5; 10 bases line up with TRBD1. This CDR3 is built from 17 residues. After removal of 4 bases from V and 5 bases from J, the junction contained 14 bases not matched to a gene. Germline CDR1 reads SGHRS; CDR2 reads YFSETQ. CDR3 in amino acids: CASSPGQGMAYWETQYF. The CDR3 DNA is TGCGCCAGCAGCCCGGGACAGGGGATGGCCTATTGGGAGACCCAGTACTTC. The full variable domain, its missing parts supplied by reference TRBV5-1 and TRBJ2-5, is KAGVTQTPRYLIKTRGQQVTLSCSPISGHRSVSWYQQTPGQGLQFLFEYFSETQRNKGNFPGRFSGRQFSNSRSEMNVSTLELGDSALYLCASSPGQGMAYWETQYFGPGTRLLVL.

This clone was observed a handful of times. The chain has TRBV6-6 and TRBJ1-6, with 7 bases aligning to TRBD1. Per germline, CDR1 MNHNY and CDR2 SVGAGI (reference sequence). With V trimmed by 5 bases and J by 8 bases, 21 bases remained unmatched. The CDR3 length is 19 residues. Written as DNA, the CDR3 is TGTGCCAGCAGTCGTGGCAGGGCTTACAGGGGCAATGAGGATTCACCCCTCCACTTT. Its translation is CASSRGRAYRGNEDSPLHF.

The CDR3 sequence: CASSEVRGYNSPLHF. In DNA, the CDR3 is TGTGCCAGCAGTGAAGTCAGGGGTTACAATTCACCCCTCCACTTT. J is TRBJ1-6 and V is TRBV2; a weak D match, TRBD1 (6 bases). Germline CDR1 is SNHLY and CDR2 is FYNNEI. Trimming stripped 1 base from V and 7 bases from J, with 11 bases between. This CDR3 has 15 residues.

The chain is built from TRBV6-5 and TRBJ1-1; D possibly corresponds to TRBD1 (5 bases). V lost 2 bases and J 4 bases, leaving 11 bases between the germline ends. The CDR3 has 14 amino acids. The germline V gene encodes CDR1 MNHEY and CDR2 SVGAGI. CDR3 protein: CASSYRGGGTEAFF. Here the CDR3 DNA reads TGTGCCAGCAGTTACCGTGGGGGGGGCACTGAAGCTTTCTTT.

This chain links TRBV9 with TRBJ1-4; tentative D call: TRBD1 (5 bases). The CDR3 contains 15 residues. V dropped 2 bases and J dropped 3 bases, with 11 bases sitting between them. Germline V gives CDR1 SGDLS, CDR2 YYNGEE. The CDR3 nucleotides read TGTGCCAGCAGCGTCCAGGGTTGGGCTAATGAAAAACTGTTTTTT. Its protein is CASSVQGWANEKLFF.

The chain has TRBV6-2 or TRBV6-3 and TRBJ2-5; D unclear. V lost 5 bases and J lost 2, with 6 bases in between. The CDR3 covers 12 residues. Germline CDR1 reads MNHEY; CDR2 reads SVGEGT. The CDR3 region is CASSPRQETQYF. The CDR3 nucleotides read TGTGCCAGCAGTCCCCGTCAAGAGACCCAGTACTTC.

The J gene is TRBJ2-5, the V gene TRBV10-2; D is uncertain. The CDR3 spans 15 residues. Germline CDR1 and CDR2: WSHSY and SAAADI. V lost 4 bases and J lost 2, with 14 bases in between. The CDR3 DNA follows: TGCGCCAGCAGTGTTCGGCAGGTGGCTCAAGAGACCCAGTACTTC. Protein: CASSVRQVAQETQYF.

This chain uses TRBV27 with TRBJ2-7; D is unresolved. In germline, CDR1 is MNHEY, CDR2 SMNVEV (reference sequence). Trimming left V 6 bases short and J 3 bases short, with 18 bases between. The CDR3 loop spans 15 amino acids. The CDR3: CASSPQAPGSYEQYF. The CDR3 DNA follows: TGTGCCAGCAGCCCACAAGCCCCAGGTAGCTACGAGCAGTACTTC.

The chain recombines TRBV12-2 with TRBJ2-3; no check of the table's D call, TRBD2, against the DNA was made. TRBV12-2 has pseudogene status. This CDR3 comprises 16 residues. DNA for the CDR3: TGTGCAAGTCGCCGTATTACTAGCGGGGACACAGATACGCAGTATTTT. Translation: CASRRITSGDTDTQYF.

The chain couples TRBV18 to TRBJ1-1; 10 nucleotides align to TRBD1. V shed 4 bases, J shed 4 bases, and the junction held 6 bases outside the gene matches. This CDR3 is 15 amino acids long. Looked up from germline, CDR1 is KGHSH and CDR2 is LQKENI. CDR3 sequence reads: CASSRGGQGSTEAFF. Written as DNA, the CDR3 is TGTGCCAGCTCACGGGGGGGACAGGGGAGCACTGAAGCTTTCTTT.

In DNA, the CDR3 is TGTGCCAGCAGTAATACAGGGGCTGGGGCCAACGTCCTGACTTTC. Translated: CASSNTGAGANVLTF. V gene TRBV25-1 combines with J gene TRBJ2-6; 7 bases match TRBD1. Germline lookup yields CDR1 MGHDK and CDR2 SYGVNS. The CDR3 is 15 residues long. J was trimmed by 2 bases and V by 5 bases; bases with no gene match: 3.